The rows below give T cell receptor beta chains drawn from one sample of a study of identical twins. TCRdb itself ran the 5' RACE reads through MiXCR, one entry per CDR3 protein. The sample consists of fewer than 650,000 distinct CDR3 sequences, roughly 9.9% of them appearing once. These data were likewise used in another study, on yellow fever vaccine responses in identical twins.

Sequencing used PBMCs. The receptors here all came from a woman between 18 and 29 years old in good health. CDR3s include the opening cysteine and the closing phenylalanine or tryptophan. D genes are given only for firm matches. For some rows the clone size is stated as once, few or many, or as a class when expanded; others skip it.

j_call clone_size cdr3_length d_call v_call cdr3_aa cdr3_nt
TRBJ2-7 - 14 - TRBV12-3/TRBV12-4 CASSLRHSPYEQYF TGTGCCAGCAGTTTAAGACATTCCCCCTACGAGCAGTACTTC
TRBJ2-7 few 12 - TRBV15 CATSINGYEQYF TGTGCCACCAGCATAAACGGCTACGAGCAGTACTTC
TRBJ2-7 few 14 - TRBV28 CASSQVLGGGEQYF TGTGCCAGCAGCCAGGTGTTAGGGGGAGGGGAGCAGTACTTC
TRBJ2-1 many 13 - TRBV12-3/TRBV12-4 CATQTINFSEQFF TGTGCCACCCAGACTATAAACTTTAGTGAGCAGTTCTTC
TRBJ2-7 few 15 - TRBV27 CASSSLLQGAYEQYF TGTGCCAGCAGTTCACTCCTACAGGGAGCGTACGAGCAGTACTTC
TRBJ2-1 many 15 TRBD2 TRBV29-1 CSVEEPSGGYNEQFF TGCAGCGTTGAAGAACCTAGCGGGGGGTACAATGAGCAGTTCTTC
TRBJ2-2 few 15 - TRBV15 CATSRDRSTTGELFF TGTGCCACCAGCAGAGATCGGTCGACCACGGGGGAGCTGTTTTTT
TRBJ1-5 - 14 - TRBV6-1 CASRSGYSNQPQHF TGTGCCAGCAGGTCAGGGTATAGCAATCAGCCCCAGCATTTT
TRBJ1-1 few 12 TRBD1 TRBV24-1 CATSGTGLEAFF TGTGCCACCAGTGGGACAGGGCTTGAAGCTTTCTTT
TRBJ2-5 few 16 TRBD1 TRBV24-1 CATSDPGTGDGETQYF TGTGCCACCAGTGACCCCGGGACAGGGGACGGAGAGACCCAGTACTTC
TRBJ2-1 many 16 - TRBV6-1 CASSRAIISSYNEQFF TGTGCCAGTTCCAGAGCGATCATAAGCTCCTACAATGAGCAGTTCTTC
TRBJ2-3 - 18 TRBD2 TRBV3-1 CASSQDPRLAGVTDTQYF TGTGCCAGCAGCCAAGATCCGAGACTAGCGGGGGTCACAGATACGCAGTATTTT
TRBJ2-3 - 16 TRBD2 TRBV6-1 CASRRLAGGQVDTQYF TGTGCCAGCAGGAGACTAGCGGGAGGGCAGGTAGATACGCAGTATTTT
TRBJ2-1 many 16 TRBD1 TRBV27 CASSPRTGDSYNEQFF TGTGCCAGCAGTCCGCGTACAGGGGACTCCTACAATGAGCAGTTCTTC
TRBJ1-6 few 16 - TRBV7-9 CASSLFGRGANSPLHF TGTGCCAGCAGCTTATTTGGGCGTGGTGCAAATTCACCCCTCCACTTT
TRBJ2-3 many 15 - TRBV7-9 CASSHLAPSTDTQYF TGTGCCAGCAGCCATCTAGCGCCTAGCACAGATACGCAGTATTTT
TRBJ2-7 - 14 - TRBV28 CASSHRVGSYEQYF TGTGCCAGCAGTCACAGGGTGGGCTCCTACGAGCAGTACTTC
TRBJ2-5 many 14 - TRBV5-5 CASSPLGRQETQYF TGTGCCAGCAGCCCCTTGGGCCGCCAAGAGACCCAGTACTTC
TRBJ2-6 - 19 - TRBV18 CASSPPLGRPGSGANVLTF TGTGCCAGCTCACCCCCCCTTGGCAGACCAGGGTCTGGGGCCAACGTCCTGACTTTC
TRBJ1-5 - 15 TRBD1 TRBV24-1 CATSDATGGHQPQHF TGTGCCACCAGTGATGCGACAGGGGGTCATCAGCCCCAGCATTTT
TRBJ2-5 - 15 TRBD2 TRBV6-5 CASSYTGTTKETQYF TGTGCCAGCAGTTACACCGGGACTACTAAGGAGACCCAGTACTTC
TRBJ1-3 many 12 - TRBV12-3/TRBV12-4 CASSYGENTIYF TGTGCCAGCAGTTACGGGGAGAACACCATATATTTT
TRBJ2-2 - 13 TRBD2 TRBV24-1 CASGLAGTGELFF TGTGCCAGCGGACTAGCGGGAACCGGGGAGCTGTTTTTT
TRBJ2-4 few 17 - TRBV4-3 CASSLEFSGWVKNIQYF TGCGCCAGCAGCCTAGAGTTTAGCGGCTGGGTAAAAAACATTCAGTACTTC
TRBJ2-1 - 15 TRBD1 TRBV19 CASSMGQGVSSEQFF TGTGCCAGTAGTATGGGGCAGGGGGTTTCCAGTGAGCAGTTCTTC
TRBJ2-1 many 11 - TRBV29-1 CSVSPYNEQFF TGCAGCGTTTCTCCCTACAATGAGCAGTTCTTC
TRBJ2-1 many 15 - TRBV29-1 CSVEARSGSYNEQFF TGCAGCGTTGAAGCTCGGAGCGGCTCCTACAATGAGCAGTTCTTC
TRBJ2-5 few 16 TRBD1 TRBV9 CASSVDLDRGKETQYF TGTGCCAGCAGCGTAGATTTGGACAGGGGGAAAGAGACCCAGTACTTC
TRBJ2-1 - 21 TRBD2 TRBV6-6 CASSYSGGGTSGILSYNEQFF TGTGCCAGCAGTTACTCTGGCGGCGGGACTAGCGGGATTCTATCCTACAATGAGCAGTTCTTC
TRBJ2-1 - 16 TRBD1 TRBV7-9 CASSLGGTGRHNEQFF TGTGCCAGCAGCTTAGGCGGGACAGGGAGACACAATGAGCAGTTCTTC
TRBJ2-7 few 14 TRBD2 TRBV28 CASSASGRNYEQYF TGTGCCAGCAGTGCGAGCGGGAGAAACTACGAGCAGTACTTC
TRBJ1-2 many 13 - TRBV3-1 CASSQGQSYGYTF TGTGCCAGCAGCCAAGGACAGTCGTATGGCTACACCTTC
TRBJ2-3 - 18 - TRBV20-1 CSARGFDWIPSGTDTQYF TGCAGTGCTAGAGGTTTTGACTGGATCCCGAGTGGGACAGATACGCAGTATTTT
TRBJ2-3 few 17 TRBD2 TRBV5-1 CASSLEGTSGNLGTQYF TGCGCCAGCAGCTTGGAAGGGACTAGCGGGAACTTGGGTACGCAGTATTTT
TRBJ2-7 - 14 TRBD2 TRBV30 CAWSLERGRDEQYF TGTGCCTGGAGTCTTGAGCGGGGACGGGACGAGCAGTACTTC
TRBJ2-2 few 18 TRBD2 TRBV9 CASSPRLAGGLNTGELFF TGTGCCAGCAGCCCCAGACTAGCGGGAGGCTTGAACACCGGGGAGCTGTTTTTT
TRBJ2-3 many 15 - TRBV20-1 CSATELGGGPDTQYF TGCAGTGCGACCGAACTAGGAGGGGGCCCAGATACGCAGTATTTT
TRBJ2-7 many 13 TRBD1 TRBV2 CASRGDRAYEQYF TGTGCCAGCAGGGGGGACAGGGCCTACGAGCAGTACTTC
TRBJ2-5 many 13 - TRBV30 CAWALNLQETQYF TGTGCCTGGGCCCTGAACCTCCAAGAGACCCAGTACTTC
TRBJ2-7 - 11 TRBD2 TRBV30 CAWGQSSGQYF TGTGCCTGGGGGCAATCTAGCGGGCAGTACTTC
TRBJ2-7 few 12 TRBD2 TRBV6-2/TRBV6-3 CASSYRQGREYF TGTGCCAGCAGTTACCGTCAAGGGAGGGAGTACTTC
TRBJ2-1 few 15 TRBD2 TRBV9 CASSPGGGAYNEQFF TGTGCCAGCAGCCCCGGCGGGGGGGCCTACAATGAGCAGTTCTTC
TRBJ2-6 few 14 - TRBV7-2 CASTQGPGSNVLTF TGTGCCAGCACCCAGGGTCCGGGGTCCAACGTCCTGACTTTC
TRBJ2-3 - 15 TRBD1 TRBV27 CASSVDREDTDTQYF TGTGCCAGCAGTGTCGACAGGGAAGACACAGATACGCAGTATTTT
TRBJ2-3 many 17 TRBD1 TRBV10-1 CASSERPPGTVTDTQYF TGCGCCAGCAGTGAGCGCCCGCCGGGGACAGTCACAGATACGCAGTATTTT
TRBJ1-1 few 14 - TRBV12-3/TRBV12-4 CASSLWSANTEAFF TGTGCCAGCAGTTTATGGTCTGCGAACACTGAAGCTTTCTTT
TRBJ2-3 few 18 TRBD2 TRBV4-2 CASSQDLLAGTSTDTQYF TGTGCCAGCAGCCAAGATCTCCTAGCGGGGACTAGCACAGATACGCAGTATTTT
TRBJ1-5 few 14 - TRBV10-3 CAISVGQAAQPQHF TGTGCCATCAGTGTAGGACAAGCAGCGCAGCCCCAGCATTTT
TRBJ2-7 - 15 TRBD1 TRBV18 CASSRTGDSGYEQYF TGTGCCAGCTCACGGACAGGCGACAGTGGGTACGAGCAGTACTTC
TRBJ1-1 - 12 - TRBV5-6 CASGPGRGKAFF TGTGCCAGCGGCCCCGGGCGGGGGAAAGCTTTCTTT
TRBJ2-3 - 17 TRBD2 TRBV18 CASSPTSGSTGTDTQYF TGTGCCAGCTCACCGACTAGCGGATCGACAGGGACAGATACGCAGTATTTT
TRBJ2-2 few 16 - TRBV5-1 CASSPQAGTNTGELFF TGCGCCAGCAGCCCCCAGGCAGGGACGAACACCGGGGAGCTGTTTTTT
TRBJ2-7 many 11 - TRBV7-2 CASSSWDEQYF TGTGCCAGCAGCTCGTGGGACGAGCAGTACTTC
TRBJ2-1 few 16 - TRBV3-1 CASSQDDTPSYNEQFF TGTGCCAGCAGCCAAGATGACACACCGTCCTACAATGAGCAGTTCTTC
TRBJ2-3 few 14 - TRBV29-1 CSVELALTADTQYF TGCAGCGTTGAACTCGCGCTTACGGCAGATACGCAGTATTTT
TRBJ1-1 few 13 - TRBV5-1 CASSLEGREKAFF TGCGCCAGCAGCTTGGAGGGCAGGGAGAAAGCTTTCTTT